A selection of T cell receptor beta chains follows, all from one sample in a study of T cell repertoires in cytomegalovirus infection. TCRdb redid the calling of the reads with MiXCR, one entry per CDR3 protein. The table has around 530,000 distinct CDR3 sequences, 16% seen once. Sequencing used CD8+ T cells from PBMCs. Receptors were obtained from a human donor in good health (CMV status not recorded). Some clones in this sample may be carry-over from other donors' samples. Each CDR3 is given without its conserved first and last residue.

j_call v_call cdr3_aa
TRBJ1-6 TRBV19 ASSIAQGHNSPLH
TRBJ2-1 TRBV19 ASGTGTGGVYEQF
TRBJ1-5 TRBV27 ASGQGGAQPQH
TRBJ2-3 TRBV28 ASSLRAGITDTQY
TRBJ1-1 TRBV12-5 ASVRLMNTEAF
TRBJ1-5 TRBV7-4 ASSSPDRGDQPQH
TRBJ2-1 TRBV14 ASSQVRAGGPYNEQF
TRBJ2-7 TRBV6-6 ASVMGQGSHEQY
TRBJ1-1 TRBV7-3 ASSSRGGQLNTEAF
TRBJ1-1 TRBV6-1 ASKWRGEAF
TRBJ2-2 TRBV19 ASSALSGLKGNTGELF
TRBJ1-3 TRBV7-9 ASSPTGVFGNTIY
TRBJ1-4 TRBV7-9 ASSLGDRPRVWV
TRBJ2-7 TRBV4-1 ASSQDGTGPYEQY
TRBJ2-5 TRBV7-9 ASSLPLTIVRETQY
TRBJ2-7 TRBV11-2 ASSLDHGGPFSYEQY
TRBJ2-7 TRBV10-2 ASSESYRPYEQY
TRBJ2-5 TRBV7-8 ASRRRGPETQY
TRBJ2-7 TRBV7-9 ASSLDPSASGSYEQY
TRBJ1-2 TRBV7-9 AFQGDGYGYT
TRBJ1-3 TRBV7-9 ASSFPDRGRGAIY
TRBJ2-1 TRBV4-1 ASSPGGSGGPRYNEQF